These T cell receptor beta chains were read from a single sample in a study of T-cell memory formation after mild COVID-19. Via MiXCR, TCRdb re-called the 5' RACE reads, giving one row per CDR3 protein. The sample holds roughly 190,000 distinct CDR3 sequences, about 10% seen once. Input material: PBMCs or a T cell subset sorted from them (not recorded which). All receptors derive from a man between 18 and 29 years old who had mild COVID-19 (a few samples of this study predate the infection). Cell type and time point are not known. CDR3s include the opening cysteine and the closing phenylalanine or tryptophan. The D gene is left open where the match is weak. Rows may omit the clone size; those that give it use once, few, many or a size class.

few	TRBV5-1	TRBJ2-3	.	TGCGCCAGCAGCTTCCAGGAGGTGCCTACAGATACGCAGTATTTT	CASSFQEVPTDTQYF
.	TRBV9	TRBJ1-2	.	TGTGCCAGCAGCGTAGGGTTACGTGTTCCCCACTTC	CASSVGLRVPHF
few	TRBV1	TRBJ2-5	.	TGCACCAGCAGCCCTCATCCCGTCCTGGGCTACCAAGAGACCCAGTACTTC	CTSSPHPVLGYQETQYF
.	TRBV4-3	TRBJ1-2	.	TGCGCCAGCAGCCAAGAGGGCCTGGATGGCTACACCTTC	CASSQEGLDGYTF
few	TRBV15	TRBJ2-3	.	TGTGCCACCAGCAGAGTTGGGGGGCTGGCAGATACGCAGTATTTT	CATSRVGGLADTQYF
.	TRBV7-9	TRBJ1-1	.	TGTGCCAGCCAGGCAGATATGAACACTGAAGCTTTCTTT	CASQADMNTEAFF
few	TRBV7-6	TRBJ2-3	.	TGTGCCAGCACCTTTCTTGGGGGGCGCACAGATACGCAGTATTTT	CASTFLGGRTDTQYF
few	TRBV9	TRBJ2-1	TRBD2	TGTGCCAGCAGCGTAGCTCAGACGGGGGGGAGGAATGAGCAGTTCTTC	CASSVAQTGGRNEQFF
.	TRBV7-3	TRBJ2-6	.	TGTGCCAGCAGCACCCTACAGGACTCTGGGGCCAACGTCCTGACTTTC	CASSTLQDSGANVLTF
few	TRBV24-1	TRBJ2-1	TRBD1	TGTGCCACCAGCCTCGCGGGACAGGTTTACAATGAGCAGTTCTTC	CATSLAGQVYNEQFF
.	TRBV5-4	TRBJ2-1	.	TGTGCCAGCAGCTTGGAGAAGAGTGAGCAGTTCTTC	CASSLEKSEQFF
few	TRBV4-2	TRBJ1-2	.	TGTGCCAGCAGCCAAGTTTCTGGGGGGGCGGTTGGCTATGGCTACACCTTC	CASSQVSGGAVGYGYTF
many	TRBV7-9	TRBJ1-1	.	TGTGCCAGCAGCTTAGGATCCGGCCGTAGAATGAACACTGAAGCTTTCTTT	CASSLGSGRRMNTEAFF
many	TRBV7-8	TRBJ1-1	.	TGTGCCAGCAGCTTAGCGAACGGAGGTTCGAACACTGAAGCTTTCTTT	CASSLANGGSNTEAFF
few	TRBV4-1	TRBJ2-6	.	TGCGCCAGCAGCAAGGCGGGACCTGGGGCCAACGTCCTGACTTTC	CASSKAGPGANVLTF
few	TRBV5-1	TRBJ1-1	.	TGTGCCAGCTCACCAAGGGGGAACACTGAAGCTTTCTTT	CASSPRGNTEAFF
.	TRBV25-1	TRBJ2-3	TRBD2	TGTGCCAGCAGTCTGGCGGGGGGAACCACAGATACGCAGTATTTT	CASSLAGGTTDTQYF
.	TRBV25-1	TRBJ1-2	TRBD1	TGTGCCAGCAGTGAATGGGGGACAGCAAACTATGGCTACACCTTC	CASSEWGTANYGYTF
many	TRBV5-1	TRBJ2-5	.	TGCGCCAGCAGCTTTGGTCTAGCGATGGAGACCCAGTACTTC	CASSFGLAMETQYF
few	TRBV12-3/TRBV12-4	TRBJ2-7	TRBD1	TGTGCCAGCAGGGACGCGGGACAGGGCCCTCAAGGGGAGTACTTC	CASRDAGQGPQGEYF
many	TRBV5-1	TRBJ2-1	TRBD1	TGCGCCAGCAGCTCGTCCGGACAGGGCTACAATGAGCAGTTCTTC	CASSSSGQGYNEQFF
few	TRBV7-2	TRBJ1-5	TRBD1	TGTGCCAGCAGTTTCCCCGGGACAGGGGGCGGTCAGCCCCAGCATTTT	CASSFPGTGGGQPQHF
few	TRBV6-5	TRBJ1-5	.	TGTGCCAGCAGTTACTCACGGATAGGGCGAGGCAATCAGCCCCAGCATTTT	CASSYSRIGRGNQPQHF
.	TRBV11-2	TRBJ1-5	TRBD1	TGTGCCAGCAGCTCCGACAGGGGGAAATACCAGCCCCAGCATTTT	CASSSDRGKYQPQHF
many	TRBV12-3/TRBV12-4	TRBJ1-1	.	TGTGCCAGCAGTTTTCGGGGGGCGAACACTGAAGCTTTCTTT	CASSFRGANTEAFF
few	TRBV27	TRBJ1-2	.	TGTGCCAGCAGTCCCCGGTCAGAAGCTAACTATGGCTACACCTTC	CASSPRSEANYGYTF
few	TRBV6-5	TRBJ2-1	TRBD2	TGTGCCAGCAGAGTAGCGGGGGCTGATCACAATGAGCAGTTCTTC	CASRVAGADHNEQFF
.	TRBV12-3/TRBV12-4	TRBJ2-7	.	TGTGCCAGCAGTTTAGATAACGGACTTTCTGTTTACGGGCAGTACTTC	CASSLDNGLSVYGQYF
few	TRBV5-4	TRBJ2-6	TRBD1	TGTGCCAGCAGCCCGGGACAGGGACCCTCTGGGGCCAACGTCCTGACTTTC	CASSPGQGPSGANVLTF